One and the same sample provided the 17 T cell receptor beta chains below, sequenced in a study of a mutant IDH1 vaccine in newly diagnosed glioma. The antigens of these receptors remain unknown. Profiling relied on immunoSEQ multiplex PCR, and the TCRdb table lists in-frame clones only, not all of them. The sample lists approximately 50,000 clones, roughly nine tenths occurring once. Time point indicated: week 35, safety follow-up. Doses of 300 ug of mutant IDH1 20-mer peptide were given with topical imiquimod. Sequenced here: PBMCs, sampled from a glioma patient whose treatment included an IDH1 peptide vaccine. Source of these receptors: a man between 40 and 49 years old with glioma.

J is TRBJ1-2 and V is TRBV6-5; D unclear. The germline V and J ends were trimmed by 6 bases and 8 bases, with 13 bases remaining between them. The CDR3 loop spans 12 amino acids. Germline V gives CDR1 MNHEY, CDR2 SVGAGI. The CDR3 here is CASRTTIHGYTF. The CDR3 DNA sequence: TGTGCCAGCAGGACAACAATCCACGGCTACACCTTC.

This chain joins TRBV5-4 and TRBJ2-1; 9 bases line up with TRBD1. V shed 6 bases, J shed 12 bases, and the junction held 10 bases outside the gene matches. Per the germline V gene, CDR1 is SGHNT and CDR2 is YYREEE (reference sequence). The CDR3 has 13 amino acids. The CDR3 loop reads CASIVQGAPGQFF. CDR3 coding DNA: TGTGCCAGCATCGTACAGGGGGCGCCCGGGCAGTTCTTC.

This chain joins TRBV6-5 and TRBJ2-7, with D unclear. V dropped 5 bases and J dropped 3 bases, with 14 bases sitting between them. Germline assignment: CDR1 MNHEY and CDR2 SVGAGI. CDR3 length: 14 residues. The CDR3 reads CASSPPDGLYEQYF. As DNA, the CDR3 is TGTGCCAGCAGTCCCCCCGACGGGCTCTACGAGCAGTACTTC.

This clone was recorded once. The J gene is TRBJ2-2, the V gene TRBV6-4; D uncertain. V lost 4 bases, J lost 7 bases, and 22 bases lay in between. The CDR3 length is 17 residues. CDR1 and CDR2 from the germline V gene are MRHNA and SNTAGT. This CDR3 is CASSVNHQRATGGELFF. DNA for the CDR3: TGTGCCAGCAGTGTCAATCACCAGAGAGCGACTGGCGGGGAGCTGTTTTTT.

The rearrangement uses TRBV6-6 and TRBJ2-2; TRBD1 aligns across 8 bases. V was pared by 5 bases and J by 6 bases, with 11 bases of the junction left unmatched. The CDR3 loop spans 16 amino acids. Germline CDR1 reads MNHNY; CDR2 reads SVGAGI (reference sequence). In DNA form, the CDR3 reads TGTGCCAGCAGTAACAAAAGACAGGGGTTCGCCGGGGAGCTGTTTTTT. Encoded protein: CASSNKRQGFAGELFF.

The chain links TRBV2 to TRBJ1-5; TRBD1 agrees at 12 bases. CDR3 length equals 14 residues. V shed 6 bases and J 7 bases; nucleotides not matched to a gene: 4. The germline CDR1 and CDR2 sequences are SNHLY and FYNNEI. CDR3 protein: CASSEGTGGQPQHF. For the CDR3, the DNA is TGTGCCAGCAGCGAGGGGACAGGGGGCCAGCCCCAGCATTTT.

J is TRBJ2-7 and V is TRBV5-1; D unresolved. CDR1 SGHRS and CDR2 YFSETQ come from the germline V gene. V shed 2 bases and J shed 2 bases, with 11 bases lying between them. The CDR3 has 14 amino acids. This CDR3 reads CASSFSDGPYEQYF. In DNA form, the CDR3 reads TGCGCCAGCAGCTTCTCGGACGGACCCTACGAGCAGTACTTC. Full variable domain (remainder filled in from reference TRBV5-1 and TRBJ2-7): KAGVTQTPRYLIKTRGQQVTLSCSPISGHRSVSWYQQTPGQGLQFLFEYFSETQRNKGNFPGRFSGRQFSNSRSEMNVSTLELGDSALYLCASSFSDGPYEQYFGPGTRLTVT.

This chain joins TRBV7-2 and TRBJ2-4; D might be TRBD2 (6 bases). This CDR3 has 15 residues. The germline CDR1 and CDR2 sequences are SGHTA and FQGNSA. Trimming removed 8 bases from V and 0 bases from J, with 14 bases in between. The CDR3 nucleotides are TGTGCCAGCGGGGGGACTGCCTTAGCCAAAAACATTCAGTACTTC. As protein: CASGGTALAKNIQYF.

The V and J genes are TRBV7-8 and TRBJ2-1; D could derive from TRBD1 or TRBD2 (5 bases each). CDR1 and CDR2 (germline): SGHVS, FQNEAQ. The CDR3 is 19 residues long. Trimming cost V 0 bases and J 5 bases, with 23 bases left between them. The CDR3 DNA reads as TGTGCCAGCAGCTTAGCGTCAGTGTCTCGGGGCAGGTTGGACAATGAGCAGTTCTTC. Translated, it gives CASSLASVSRGRLDNEQFF.

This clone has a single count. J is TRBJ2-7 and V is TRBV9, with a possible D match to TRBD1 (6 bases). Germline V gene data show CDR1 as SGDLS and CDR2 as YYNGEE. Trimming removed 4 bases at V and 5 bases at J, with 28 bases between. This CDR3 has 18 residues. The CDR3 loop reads CASSPVRGRGGFADEQYF. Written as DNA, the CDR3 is TGTGCCAGCAGCCCAGTTCGAGGACGTGGGGGCTTTGCCGACGAGCAGTACTTC.

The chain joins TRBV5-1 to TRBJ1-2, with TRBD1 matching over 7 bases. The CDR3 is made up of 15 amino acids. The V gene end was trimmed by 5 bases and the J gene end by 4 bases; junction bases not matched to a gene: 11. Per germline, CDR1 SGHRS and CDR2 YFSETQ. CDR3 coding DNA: TGCGCCAGCAGTTTTACAGGGGAGGGGTCCTATGGCTACACCTTC. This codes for CASSFTGEGSYGYTF.

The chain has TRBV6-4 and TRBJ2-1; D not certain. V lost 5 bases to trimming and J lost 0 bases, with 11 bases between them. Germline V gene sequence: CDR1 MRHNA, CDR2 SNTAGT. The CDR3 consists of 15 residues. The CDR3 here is CASSIDWSSYNEQFF. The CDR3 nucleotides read TGTGCCAGCAGTATCGACTGGAGCTCCTACAATGAGCAGTTCTTC.

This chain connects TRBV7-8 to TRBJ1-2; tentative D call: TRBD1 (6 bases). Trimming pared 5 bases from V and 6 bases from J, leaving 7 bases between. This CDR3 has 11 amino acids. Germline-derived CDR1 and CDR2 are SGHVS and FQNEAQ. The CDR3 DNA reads TGTGCCAGCAGCCCAGGGGATGGCTACACCTTC. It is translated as CASSPGDGYTF.

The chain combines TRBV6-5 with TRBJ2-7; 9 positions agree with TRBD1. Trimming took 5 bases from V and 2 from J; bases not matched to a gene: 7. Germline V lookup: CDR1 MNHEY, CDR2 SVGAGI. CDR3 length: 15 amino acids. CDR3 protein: CASSTAGTGTYEQYF. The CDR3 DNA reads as TGTGCCAGCAGTACCGCCGGGACAGGGACCTACGAGCAGTACTTC.

CDR3 in DNA: TGTGCCAGCTGCAGGAGGAACACCGGGGAGCTGTTTTTT. Its protein product is CASCRRNTGELFF. The rearrangement uses TRBV19 and TRBJ2-2; D is unclear. Germline V gene data show CDR1 as LNHDA and CDR2 as SQIVND (reference sequence). This CDR3 is built from 13 residues. Trimming took 9 bases from V and 1 from J, leaving 9 bases between them.

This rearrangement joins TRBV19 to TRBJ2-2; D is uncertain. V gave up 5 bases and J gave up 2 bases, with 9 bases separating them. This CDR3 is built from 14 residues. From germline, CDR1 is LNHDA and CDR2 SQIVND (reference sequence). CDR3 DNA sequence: TGTGCCAGTAGTCGAATCCCTAACACCGGGGAGCTGTTTTTT. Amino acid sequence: CASSRIPNTGELFF.

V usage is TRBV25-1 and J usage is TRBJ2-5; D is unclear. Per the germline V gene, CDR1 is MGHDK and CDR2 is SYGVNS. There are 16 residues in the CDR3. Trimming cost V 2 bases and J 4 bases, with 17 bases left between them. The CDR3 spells CASSEAGRTYAETQYF. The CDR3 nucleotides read TGTGCCAGCAGTGAAGCTGGTAGAACCTACGCAGAGACCCAGTACTTC.